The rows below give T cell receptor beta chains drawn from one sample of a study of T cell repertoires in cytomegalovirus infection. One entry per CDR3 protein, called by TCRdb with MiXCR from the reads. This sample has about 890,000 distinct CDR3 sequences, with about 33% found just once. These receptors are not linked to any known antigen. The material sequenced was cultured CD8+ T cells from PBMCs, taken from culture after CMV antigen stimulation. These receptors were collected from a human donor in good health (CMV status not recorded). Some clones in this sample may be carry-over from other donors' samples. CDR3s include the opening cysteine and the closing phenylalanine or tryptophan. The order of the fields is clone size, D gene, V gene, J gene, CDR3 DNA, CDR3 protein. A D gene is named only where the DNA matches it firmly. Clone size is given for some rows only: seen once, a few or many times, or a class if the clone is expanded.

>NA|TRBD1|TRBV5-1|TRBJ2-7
TGCGCCAGCAGACAACGGACAGGATCGAGCTCCTACGAGCAGTACTTC
CASRQRTGSSSYEQYF
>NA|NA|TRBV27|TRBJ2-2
TGTGCCAGCAGTTTGAGCGCCGGGACGCTCACGAACACCGGGGAGCTGTTTTTT
CASSLSAGTLTNTGELFF
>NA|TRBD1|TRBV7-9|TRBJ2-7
TGTGCCAGCAGCCGAAGACAGGGTCCCTTCGAGCAGTACTTC
CASSRRQGPFEQYF
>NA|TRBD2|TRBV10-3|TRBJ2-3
TGTGCCATCAGTGAGGAGGCGTTGGGACTAGCGGGTTTGACAGATACGCAGTATTTT
CAISEEALGLAGLTDTQYF
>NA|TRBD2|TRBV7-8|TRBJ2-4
TGTGCCAGCAGCCCATGGCGGGAGGAAGACATTCAGTACTTC
CASSPWREEDIQYF
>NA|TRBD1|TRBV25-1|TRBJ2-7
TGTGCCAGCAGTGAACACGGGACAGGGCTTACCTACGAGCAGTACTTC
CASSEHGTGLTYEQYF
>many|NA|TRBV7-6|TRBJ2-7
TGTGCCAGCAGCTTAGTTGGGGGGGCGACCGCCGGGCAGTACTTC
CASSLVGGATAGQYF
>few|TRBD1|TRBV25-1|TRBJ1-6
TGTGCCAGCAGAGGGAGCGACAGGGAAGTCTATAATTCACCCCTCCACTTT
CASRGSDREVYNSPLHF
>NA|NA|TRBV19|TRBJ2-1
TGTGCCAGTAGTATGCCGACGATTTATTACAATGAGCAGTTCTTC
CASSMPTIYYNEQFF
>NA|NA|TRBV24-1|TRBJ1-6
TGTGCCACCAGTCGGGCGGGGGATTCACCCCTCCACTTT
CATSRAGDSPLHF
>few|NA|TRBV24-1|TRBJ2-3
TGTGCCACCAGCCAAGGGGGGGGAAGCACAGATACGCAGTATTTT
CATSQGGGSTDTQYF
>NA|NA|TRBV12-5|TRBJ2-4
TGTGCTAGTGGTTCCCCGGACAAGGGTCTTCAGTACTTC
CASGSPDKGLQYF
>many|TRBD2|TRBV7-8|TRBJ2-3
TGTGCCAGCAGCTTAGCGATAAGCGGGGGGGCCGGGGATACGCAGTATTTT
CASSLAISGGAGDTQYF
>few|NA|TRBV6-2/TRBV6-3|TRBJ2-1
TGTGCCAGCAGTTATTCCAAGCCCTATCCCAGCTCCTACAATGAGCAGTTCTTC
CASSYSKPYPSSYNEQFF
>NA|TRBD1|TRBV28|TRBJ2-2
TGTGCCAGCAGGGGGACAGTCTACACCGGGGAGCTGTTTTTT
CASRGTVYTGELFF
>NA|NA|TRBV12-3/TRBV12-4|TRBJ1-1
TGTGCCAGCAGTTTAGGGATCCCCACTGAAGCTTTCTTT
CASSLGIPTEAFF
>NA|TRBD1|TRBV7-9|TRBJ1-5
TGTGCCAGCAGCGGGACAGGGGCTTCCCTTACTAGCAATCAGCCCCAGCATTTT
CASSGTGASLTSNQPQHF
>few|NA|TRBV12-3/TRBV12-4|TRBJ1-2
TGTGCCAGCAGCGGGAGCGGGGGCAGCTATGGCTACACCTTC
CASSGSGGSYGYTF
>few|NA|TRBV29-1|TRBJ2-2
TGCAGCGGCTGGGGCCTGAACACCGGGGAGCTGTTTTTT
CSGWGLNTGELFF
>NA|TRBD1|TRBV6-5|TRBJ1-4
TGTGCCAGCAGGAAAAGACAGGGTATCACGAAACTGTTTTTT
CASRKRQGITKLFF
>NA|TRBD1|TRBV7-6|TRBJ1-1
TGTGCCAGCAGCATCTTGACAGGGGCCACTGAAGCTTTCTTT
CASSILTGATEAFF
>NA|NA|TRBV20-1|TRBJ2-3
TGCAGTGCTAGAGATCGTCTAGTCGATACGCAGTATTTT
CSARDRLVDTQYF
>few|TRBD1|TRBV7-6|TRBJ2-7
TGTGCCAGCAGCACGACAGGGCTGGTCGACGAGCAGTACTTC
CASSTTGLVDEQYF
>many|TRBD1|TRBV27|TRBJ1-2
TGTGCCAGCAGTGAATACAGGGGTAACTATGGCTACACCTTC
CASSEYRGNYGYTF
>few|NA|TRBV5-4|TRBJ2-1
TGTGCCAGCAGCTTGCCCGGGGACTTTTACAATGAGCAGTTCTTC
CASSLPGDFYNEQFF
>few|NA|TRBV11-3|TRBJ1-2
TGTGCCAGCAGCCCCCCTATGGACAATTCAAACTATGGCTACACCTTC
CASSPPMDNSNYGYTF
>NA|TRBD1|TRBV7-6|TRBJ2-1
TGTGCCAGCAGCCTCCGGGGCAGGGGGATCAATGAGCAGTTCTTC
CASSLRGRGINEQFF
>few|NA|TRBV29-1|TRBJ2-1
TGCAGCGCCCGCTTAGGCTCCTACAATGAGCAGTTCTTC
CSARLGSYNEQFF
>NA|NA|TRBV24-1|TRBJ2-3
TGTGCCACCAGTGATTTGGCCGATACGCAGTATTTT
CATSDLADTQYF
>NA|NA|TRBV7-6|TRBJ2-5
TGTGCCAGCAGCGAACAGGGACCAGAGACCCAGTACTTC
CASSEQGPETQYF
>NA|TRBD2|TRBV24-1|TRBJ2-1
TGTGCCACCGGTAGCGGGGGGGCGTTTAATGAGCAGTTCTTC
CATGSGGAFNEQFF
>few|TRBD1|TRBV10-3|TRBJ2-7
TGTGCCATCAGTGAGTCGGACAGGGGTAGCTCCTACGAGCAGTACTTC
CAISESDRGSSYEQYF
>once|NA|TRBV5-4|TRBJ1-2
TGTGTCGGAGATAACGGCGGCGCCTATGGCTACACCTTC
CVGDNGGAYGYTF
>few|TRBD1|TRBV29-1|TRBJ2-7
TGCAGCGTTGAAACAGGGGGGTACGAGCAGTACTTC
CSVETGGYEQYF
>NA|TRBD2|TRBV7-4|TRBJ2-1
TGTGTCAGCAGCCGGAAGGGACTAGCGGGGTTCAATGAGCAGTTCTTC
CVSSRKGLAGFNEQFF
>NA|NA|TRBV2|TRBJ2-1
TGTGCGCTGGGCGCCCGGGCGAGCAATGAGCAGTTCTTC
CALGARASNEQFF
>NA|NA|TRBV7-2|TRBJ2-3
TGTGCCAGCAGCGAGTGGTTAGGGGCAAATCAGCCCCAGTATTTT
CASSEWLGANQPQYF
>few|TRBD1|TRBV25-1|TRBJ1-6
TGTGCCAGCGGCTGGACAGGATATAATTCACCCCTCCACTTT
CASGWTGYNSPLHF
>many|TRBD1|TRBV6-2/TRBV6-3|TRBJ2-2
TGTGCCAGCGGGGGACAGGACCACACCGGGGAGCTGTTTTTT
CASGGQDHTGELFF
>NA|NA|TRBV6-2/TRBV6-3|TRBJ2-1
TGTGCCAGCAGCCGGGTGGTCGGGGGGCTTAATGAGCAGTTCTTC
CASSRVVGGLNEQFF
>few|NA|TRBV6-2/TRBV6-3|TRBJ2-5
TGTGCCAGCCGGGACAACAGGTACCAAGAGACCCAGTACTTC
CASRDNRYQETQYF
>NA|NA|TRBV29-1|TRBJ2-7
TGCAGCGTTGAAGACCGACATCACTACGAGCAGTACTTC
CSVEDRHHYEQYF
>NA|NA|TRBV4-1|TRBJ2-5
TGCGCCAGCAGCCAAGATGGGGATGGGGCGGAGACCCAGTACTTC
CASSQDGDGAETQYF
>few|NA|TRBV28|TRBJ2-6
TGTGCCAGCAGTGAGGGTACGCTGAACTCTGGGGCCAACGTCCTGACTTTC
CASSEGTLNSGANVLTF
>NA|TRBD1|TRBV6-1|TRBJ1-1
TGTGCCAGCAGTCCAAGGGGGTTTGGGACAGTGGGAGTGGAGCCTGAAGCTTTCTTT
CASSPRGFGTVGVEPEAFF
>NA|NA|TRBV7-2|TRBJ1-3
TGTGTCAGCAGCTTTGGAAACACCATATATTTT
CVSSFGNTIYF
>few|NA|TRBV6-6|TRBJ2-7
TGTGCCAGCAGCGACGGCTTCTACGAGCAGTACTTC
CASSDGFYEQYF
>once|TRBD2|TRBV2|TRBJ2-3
TGTGCCAGCAGTGTTGCTGAGACCGGGAGGACTAGCACAGATACGCAGTATTTT
CASSVAETGRTSTDTQYF
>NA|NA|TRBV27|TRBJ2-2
TGTGCCAGCAGCCACAGGGTTTCGAACACCGGGGAGCTGTTTTTT
CASSHRVSNTGELFF
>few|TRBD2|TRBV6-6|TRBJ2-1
TGTGCCAGCAGTTACCTTAGCGGGGGGGCCGGACTGTCCTACAATGAGCAGTTCTTC
CASSYLSGGAGLSYNEQFF